This T cell receptor (beta chain) was captured by sequencing in a study of T cell changes during pregnancy in multiple sclerosis. TCRdb's table, derived via immunoSEQ multiplex PCR, lists solely in-frame clones and lacks some. The table records 38,000 or so clones, about 91% of them present only once. In the case of this clone: The junction departs from germline at one end; a sequencing error may be responsible.

The CDR3 has 16 amino acids. Germline CDR1 SGHNT, CDR2 YYREEE (reference sequence). The rearrangement uses TRBV5-4 and TRBJ1-5, with 8 positions matching TRBD1. This clonotype originated in a female donor with multiple sclerosis, enrolled in a pregnancy study. The source material was CD8+ T cells from peripheral blood mononuclear cells, sampled before pregnancy. The CDR3 sequence: CASSQGGTGRDQPQHF. In DNA form, the CDR3 reads TGCGCCAGCAGCCAAGGCGGGACAGGTAGGGATCAGCCCCAGCATTTT.